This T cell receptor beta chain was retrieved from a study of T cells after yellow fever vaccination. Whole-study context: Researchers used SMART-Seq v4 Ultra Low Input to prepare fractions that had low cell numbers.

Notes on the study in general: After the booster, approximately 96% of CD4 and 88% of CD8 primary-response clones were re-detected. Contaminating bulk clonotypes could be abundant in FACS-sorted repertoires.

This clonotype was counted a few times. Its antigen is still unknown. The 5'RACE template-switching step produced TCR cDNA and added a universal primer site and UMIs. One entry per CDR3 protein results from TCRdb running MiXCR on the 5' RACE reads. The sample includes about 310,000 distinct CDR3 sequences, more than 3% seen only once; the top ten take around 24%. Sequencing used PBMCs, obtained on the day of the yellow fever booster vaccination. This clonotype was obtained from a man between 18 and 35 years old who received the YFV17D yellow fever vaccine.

The CDR3 sequence is CSATPGVNTEAFF. The CDR3 coding sequence is TGCAGTGCTACCCCTGGAGTGAACACTGAAGCTTTCTTT. This sequence joins TRBV20-1 and TRBJ1-1; unclear D gene. Trimming took off 4 bases at V and 0 bases at J, with 9 bases between the two ends. The CDR3 runs to 13 residues. Germline assignment: CDR1 DFQATT and CDR2 SNEGSKA (reference sequence).